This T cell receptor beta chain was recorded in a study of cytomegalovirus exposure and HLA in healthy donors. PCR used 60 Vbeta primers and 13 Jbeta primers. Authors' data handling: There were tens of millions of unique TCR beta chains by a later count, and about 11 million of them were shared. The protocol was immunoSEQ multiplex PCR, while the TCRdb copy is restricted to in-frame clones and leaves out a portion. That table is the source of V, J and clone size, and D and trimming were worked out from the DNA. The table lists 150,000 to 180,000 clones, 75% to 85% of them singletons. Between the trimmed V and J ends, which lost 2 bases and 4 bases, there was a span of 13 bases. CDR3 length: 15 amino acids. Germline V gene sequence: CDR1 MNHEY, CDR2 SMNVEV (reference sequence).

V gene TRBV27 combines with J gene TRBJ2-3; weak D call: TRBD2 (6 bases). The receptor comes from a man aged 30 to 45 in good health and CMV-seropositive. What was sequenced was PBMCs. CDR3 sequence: CASSLGDSGADTQYF. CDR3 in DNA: TGTGCCAGCAGTTTAGGGGATAGCGGCGCAGATACGCAGTATTTT.